Listed below are T cell receptor beta chains from one sample, sequenced in a study of blood T cell repertoires in COVID-19. Clones were read by immunoSEQ multiplex PCR, and TCRdb kept only the in-frame ones, dropping some. The sample yields a few hundred thousand clones, around 90% seen once. The sample consisted of PBMCs or T cells enriched from blood (not recorded which). These TCRs come from a man aged 25-45 years in a cohort exposed to, infected with or recovered from COVID-19 (not recorded which). Both conserved end residues are part of each CDR3. The order of the fields is J gene, V gene, D gene, CDR3 DNA, CDR3 protein. A D gene is named only where the DNA matches it firmly.

J gene: TRBJ2-2
V gene: TRBV7-2
D gene: -
CDR3 DNA: TGTGCCAGCAGCTTACGTCCGAACACCGGGGAGCTGTTTTTT
CDR3 protein: CASSLRPNTGELFF

J gene: TRBJ2-5
V gene: TRBV19
D gene: -
CDR3 DNA: TGTGCCAGTAACCAAGCGGATACCCAAGAGACCCAGTACTTC
CDR3 protein: CASNQADTQETQYF

J gene: TRBJ1-1
V gene: TRBV7-9
D gene: -
CDR3 DNA: TGTGCCAGCAGCCTTCACGGGACAGAAGCTTTCTTT
CDR3 protein: CASSLHGTEAFF

J gene: TRBJ2-7
V gene: TRBV27
D gene: TRBD1
CDR3 DNA: TGTGCCAGCAGTAACCGGGACAGCACCTACGAGCAGTACTTC
CDR3 protein: CASSNRDSTYEQYF

J gene: TRBJ2-2
V gene: TRBV10-3
D gene: TRBD2
CDR3 DNA: TGTGCCATCAGTGGTGGGACTAGCGGTGTCACCGGGGAGCTGTTTTTT
CDR3 protein: CAISGGTSGVTGELFF

J gene: TRBJ1-5
V gene: TRBV5-5
D gene: TRBD1
CDR3 DNA: TGTGCCAGCAGCTTGAGGCAGGGGGGACAGCCCCAGCATTTT
CDR3 protein: CASSLRQGGQPQHF

J gene: TRBJ1-6
V gene: TRBV19
D gene: -
CDR3 DNA: TGTGCCAGTAGTATTCTGGCGGGAGATAATTCACCCCTCCACTTT
CDR3 protein: CASSILAGDNSPLHF

J gene: TRBJ1-1
V gene: TRBV28
D gene: -
CDR3 DNA: TGTGCCAGCAGTTTTGAGGTAGACACTGAAGCTTTCTTT
CDR3 protein: CASSFEVDTEAFF

J gene: TRBJ2-4
V gene: TRBV7-2
D gene: -
CDR3 DNA: TGTGCCAGCAGCTTAGGGCGGAGTGAAAACATTCAGTACTTC
CDR3 protein: CASSLGRSENIQYF

J gene: TRBJ1-4
V gene: TRBV5-8
D gene: TRBD1
CDR3 DNA: TGTGCCAGCAGCTACCTACGGACAGGGGTTATAACTAATGAAAAACTGTTTTTT
CDR3 protein: CASSYLRTGVITNEKLFF

J gene: TRBJ2-2
V gene: TRBV3-1/TRBV3-2
D gene: -
CDR3 DNA: TGTGCCAGCAGCCGCCAAACAGGGACCGGGGAGCTGTTTTTT
CDR3 protein: CASSRQTGTGELFF

J gene: TRBJ1-3
V gene: TRBV2
D gene: TRBD1
CDR3 DNA: TGTGCCAGCCTGGACAGGGGCCGGAGTGACACCATATATTTT
CDR3 protein: CASLDRGRSDTIYF

J gene: TRBJ2-5
V gene: TRBV4-1
D gene: TRBD2
CDR3 DNA: TGCGCCAGCAGCCTACGGACTAGCGGGGAAGAGACCCAGTACTTC
CDR3 protein: CASSLRTSGEETQYF

J gene: TRBJ2-3
V gene: TRBV15
D gene: -
CDR3 DNA: TGTGCCACCAGCAGAGAAGGGTCTAGCGATACGCAGTATTTT
CDR3 protein: CATSREGSSDTQYF

J gene: TRBJ2-7
V gene: TRBV6-5
D gene: TRBD1
CDR3 DNA: TGTGCCAGCAGTCTCGGACAGGGGGCGAAAGAGCAGTACTTC
CDR3 protein: CASSLGQGAKEQYF

J gene: TRBJ1-4
V gene: TRBV25-1
D gene: -
CDR3 DNA: TGTGCCAGCAGTGAATATACTGGTAATGAAAAACTGTTTTTT
CDR3 protein: CASSEYTGNEKLFF

J gene: TRBJ1-2
V gene: TRBV11-2
D gene: -
CDR3 DNA: TGTGCCAGCAGCTTCTCCGCTCAGGCGCTCTATGGCTACACCTTC
CDR3 protein: CASSFSAQALYGYTF

J gene: TRBJ1-2
V gene: TRBV10-1
D gene: TRBD1
CDR3 DNA: TGCGCCAGCACCACCGGGACAGCCGATGGCTACACCTTC
CDR3 protein: CASTTGTADGYTF

J gene: TRBJ1-1
V gene: TRBV12-5
D gene: -
CDR3 DNA: TGTGCTAGTGGTTTGGACAGCCTACTGAACACTGAAGCTTTCTTT
CDR3 protein: CASGLDSLLNTEAFF

J gene: TRBJ2-1
V gene: TRBV3-1/TRBV3-2
D gene: -
CDR3 DNA: TGTGCCAGCAGCCAAGAAAAAGGGGCTGGGTACAATGAGCAGTTCTTC
CDR3 protein: CASSQEKGAGYNEQFF

J gene: TRBJ2-3
V gene: TRBV24-1
D gene: TRBD2
CDR3 DNA: TGTGCCACCAGTGATTCTAGGCGGGAGGACGGCTTGACAGATACGCAGTATTTT
CDR3 protein: CATSDSRREDGLTDTQYF

J gene: TRBJ2-7
V gene: TRBV13
D gene: TRBD2
CDR3 DNA: TGTGCCAGCAGACACGGGACTAGCGGGAGCGAGCAGTACTTC
CDR3 protein: CASRHGTSGSEQYF

J gene: TRBJ2-1
V gene: TRBV6-5
D gene: -
CDR3 DNA: TGTGCCAGCAGCCTACAGTATTCCTACAATGAGCAGTTCTTC
CDR3 protein: CASSLQYSYNEQFF

J gene: TRBJ2-2
V gene: TRBV18
D gene: TRBD1
CDR3 DNA: TGTGCCAGCTCACCACGACAGGGACAGGACACCGGGGAGCTGTTTTTT
CDR3 protein: CASSPRQGQDTGELFF

J gene: TRBJ1-4
V gene: TRBV5-5
D gene: TRBD1
CDR3 DNA: TGTGCCAGCAGCTTTCCGACAGGGGGTCTAACTAATGAAAAACTGTTTTTT
CDR3 protein: CASSFPTGGLTNEKLFF

J gene: TRBJ2-5
V gene: TRBV27
D gene: TRBD1
CDR3 DNA: TGTGCCAGCAGTCGGGACAGGGGGGGTTTTAACCAAGAGACCCAGTACTTC
CDR3 protein: CASSRDRGGFNQETQYF

J gene: TRBJ1-4
V gene: TRBV11-2
D gene: -
CDR3 DNA: TGTGCCAGCAGCTCCCAACAGTCTAATGAAAAACTGTTTTTT
CDR3 protein: CASSSQQSNEKLFF

J gene: TRBJ2-7
V gene: TRBV12-5
D gene: -
CDR3 DNA: TGTGCTAGTGGTTTGTGGCTGCCACCCTACGAGCAGTACTTC
CDR3 protein: CASGLWLPPYEQYF

J gene: TRBJ1-4
V gene: TRBV28
D gene: -
CDR3 DNA: TGTGCCAGCAGTCTCTTTTCCGAAAAACTGTTTTTT
CDR3 protein: CASSLFSEKLFF

J gene: TRBJ1-1
V gene: TRBV13
D gene: -
CDR3 DNA: TGTGCCAGCAGCTTAGAGGGGGTGGAGAACACTGAAGCTTTCTTT
CDR3 protein: CASSLEGVENTEAFF

J gene: TRBJ2-3
V gene: TRBV10-3
D gene: -
CDR3 DNA: TGTGCCAGTTCGTCGGGGAGATCCCCAGATACGCAGTATTTT
CDR3 protein: CASSSGRSPDTQYF

J gene: TRBJ2-7
V gene: TRBV3-1/TRBV3-2
D gene: -
CDR3 DNA: TGTGCCAGCAGCCAAGCATGGGGCGGGAACTACGAGCAGTACTTC
CDR3 protein: CASSQAWGGNYEQYF

J gene: TRBJ2-3
V gene: TRBV28
D gene: -
CDR3 DNA: TGTGCCAGCAGTCCACTTGGGAGGTGGGGCACAGATACGCAGTATTTT
CDR3 protein: CASSPLGRWGTDTQYF

J gene: TRBJ2-1
V gene: TRBV5-1
D gene: TRBD2
CDR3 DNA: TGCGCCAGCAGCTCGACTAGCGGGAGCTCCTACAATGAGCAGTTCTTC
CDR3 protein: CASSSTSGSSYNEQFF

J gene: TRBJ2-2
V gene: TRBV6-5
D gene: TRBD2
CDR3 DNA: TGTGCCAGCAGTTACTGGTCTAGCGGGAGTGCCGGGGAGCTGTTTTTT
CDR3 protein: CASSYWSSGSAGELFF